These 18 T cell receptor beta chains came from one sample sequenced in a study of blood T cell repertoires in COVID-19. Some clones are missing from TCRdb's copy, which holds only in-frame ones; the method was immunoSEQ multiplex PCR. This sample has about 89,000 clones, with 80% found just once. Sequencing input: peripheral blood. The receptor source for this set is an elderly woman with acute or convalescent COVID-19.

This sequence joins TRBV7-2 and TRBJ1-2, with 7 nucleotides matching TRBD1. CDR1 SGHTA and CDR2 FQGNSA come from the germline V gene. The CDR3 sequence is 13 residues long. After removal of 4 bases from V and 5 bases from J, the junction contained 4 bases not matched to a gene. CDR3 nucleotides: TGTGCCAGCAGCTCCGGGACAGTTTATGGCTACACCTTC. Amino acid sequence: CASSSGTVYGYTF.

J is TRBJ2-7 and V is TRBV29-1; D perhaps matches TRBD1 (5 bases). V was trimmed by 4 bases and J by 2 bases, leaving 18 bases between them. Germline V gene sequence: CDR1 SQVTM, CDR2 ANQGSEA. The CDR3 consists of 15 residues. CDR3 region: CSVGYPTLGAYEQYF. In DNA, the CDR3 is TGCAGCGTTGGTTATCCCACCCTAGGGGCCTACGAGCAGTACTTC.

The chain is built from TRBV2 and TRBJ2-3; 10 bases are shared with TRBD2. The V and J ends lost 8 bases and 6 bases, in that order; junction bases with no gene match: 5. Looked up from germline, CDR1 is SNHLY and CDR2 is FYNNEI. The CDR3 sequence is 13 residues long. CDR3: CASGSGRADTQYF. The CDR3 DNA follows: TGTGCCAGCGGGAGCGGGAGGGCGGATACGCAGTATTTT.

This rearrangement joins TRBV7-3 to TRBJ1-3; no definite D call. Germline lookup yields CDR1 SGHTA and CDR2 FQGTGA. The CDR3 runs to 15 residues. V was clipped by 2 bases and J by 4 bases, with 12 bases between them. CDR3 sequence: CASSLHPGSGNTIYF. CDR3 DNA: TGTGCCAGCAGCTTACATCCAGGTTCCGGAAACACCATATATTTT.

The chain employs TRBV7-2 and TRBJ2-7; 7 nucleotides align to TRBD1. The CDR3 is 13 residues long. Per the germline V gene, CDR1 is SGHTA and CDR2 is FQGNSA. Unmatched junction bases numbered 8, after V lost 6 bases and J lost 6 bases. The CDR3: CASSARDRAEQYF. In DNA form, the CDR3 reads TGTGCCAGCAGTGCTCGGGACAGAGCCGAGCAGTACTTC.

This sequence joins TRBV9 and TRBJ1-2; TRBD1 is a possible D gene (5 bases). The CDR3 is 13 amino acids. Germline CDR1 SGDLS, CDR2 YYNGEE. Trimming removed 4 bases from V and 4 bases from J, with 11 bases in between. CDR3 sequence reads: CASSSRGGYGYTF. In DNA form, the CDR3 reads TGTGCCAGCAGCTCCCGGGGGGGCTATGGCTACACCTTC.

This clone was observed a handful of times. V usage is TRBV11-2 and J usage is TRBJ2-7, with D maybe TRBD2 (6 bases). The CDR3 length is 13 residues. Deletions cut 1 base from V and 3 bases from J, with 7 bases between. In germline, CDR1 is SGHAT, CDR2 FQNNGV. The CDR3 DNA is TGTGCCAGCAGCTTAGGCGGGAACTACGAGCAGTACTTC. It yields the protein CASSLGGNYEQYF.

This clone was counted between two and nine times. The chain couples TRBV5-1 to TRBJ1-2, with a tentative D call TRBD1 (6 bases). This CDR3 is built from 16 residues. The germline V and J ends were trimmed by 5 bases and 2 bases, with 19 bases remaining between them. The V gene's germline CDR1 is SGHRS and CDR2 YFSETQ. CDR3 coding DNA: TGCGCCAGCAGAAGGGGACAAGTCTCAACGAACTATGGCTACACCTTC. Translation: CASRRGQVSTNYGYTF.

The CDR3 sequence is CASNLIANSYNEQFF. As DNA, the CDR3 is TGCGCCAGCAACTTAATAGCGAATTCCTACAATGAGCAGTTCTTC. The genes are TRBV5-1 and TRBJ2-1, with TRBD2 as a possible D gene (5 bases). Trimming took 6 bases from V and 1 from J, leaving 14 bases between them. Germline-derived CDR1 and CDR2 are SGHRS and YFSETQ. CDR3 length: 15 amino acids.

In its sample, this clone was seen once. This sequence joins TRBV6-1 and TRBJ2-7; 7 bases map to TRBD1. The J segment lost 3 bases and the V segment lost 0 bases, leaving 5 bases of the junction unmatched. This CDR3 has 15 amino acids. CDR1 is MNHNS and CDR2 is SASEGT in the germline V gene. CDR3 DNA sequence: TGTGCCAGCAGTGAAGCGGGACAGAGAGTCTACGAGCAGTACTTC. It codes for CASSEAGQRVYEQYF.

J is TRBJ2-3 and V is TRBV5-1; TRBD1 aligns across 10 bases. V lost 8 bases, J lost 3 bases, and 6 bases stayed unmatched. The CDR3 contains 14 residues. The germline gives CDR1 SGHRS, CDR2 YFSETQ. CDR3 region: CASTDRGRTDTQYF. For the CDR3, the DNA is TGCGCCAGTACTGACAGGGGGCGGACAGATACGCAGTATTTT. Filled out from reference TRBV5-1 and TRBJ2-3, the complete variable domain reads KAGVTQTPRYLIKTRGQQVTLSCSPISGHRSVSWYQQTPGQGLQFLFEYFSETQRNKGNFPGRFSGRQFSNSRSEMNVSTLELGDSALYLCASTDRGRTDTQYFGPGTRLTVL.

This chain uses TRBV7-9 with TRBJ2-7; TRBD2 matches at 10 bases. Germline V lookup: CDR1 SEHNR, CDR2 FQNEAQ (reference sequence). J was trimmed by 3 bases and V by 1 base; bases with no gene match: 6. The CDR3 extends over 16 amino acids. CDR3 in amino acids: CASSLGASGSFYEQYF. CDR3 coding DNA: TGTGCCAGCAGCTTAGGGGCTAGCGGGAGCTTCTACGAGCAGTACTTC. Based on the CDR3 plus reference TRBV7-9 and TRBJ2-7, the full variable domain is DTGVSQNPRHKITKRGQNVTFRCDPISEHNRLYWYRQTLGQGPEFLTYFQNEAQLEKSRLLSDRFSAERPKGSFSTLEIQRTEQGDSAMYLCASSLGASGSFYEQYFGPGTRLTVT.

The rearrangement uses TRBV2 and TRBJ2-3; 9 bases match TRBD1. This CDR3 has 14 residues. CDR1 SNHLY and CDR2 FYNNEI come from the germline V gene. V was pared by 6 bases and J by 4 bases, with 5 bases of the junction left unmatched. CDR3 DNA sequence: TGTGCCAGCAGATTGACAGGGGGGTCAGATACGCAGTATTTT. Translating gives CASRLTGGSDTQYF.

This clone was recorded at least ten times. The CDR3 region has the DNA TGTGCCAGCAGATATAGCAATCAGCCCCAGCATTTT. This encodes CASRYSNQPQHF. The V gene is TRBV28, the J gene TRBJ1-5; D call uncertain. Trimming removed 6 bases at V and 0 bases at J, with 3 bases between. In germline, CDR1 is MDHEN, CDR2 SYDVKM. The CDR3 is made up of 12 amino acids.

The genes are TRBV5-1 and TRBJ2-7; D might be TRBD1 (5 bases). The V gene's germline CDR1 is SGHRS and CDR2 YFSETQ. The CDR3 extends over 17 amino acids. V was clipped by 0 bases and J by 2 bases, with 18 bases between them. For the CDR3, the DNA is TGCGCCAGCAGCTTGGCGTCTGGGCAGGGTAGAACCTACGAGCAGTACTTC. Protein product: CASSLASGQGRTYEQYF.

This clone is a singleton in its sample. The rearrangement joins TRBV13 to TRBJ2-1; 11 bases fit TRBD1. With V trimmed by 3 bases and J by 11 bases, 6 bases remained unmatched. The germline V gene has CDR1 PRHDT and CDR2 FYEKMQ (reference sequence). CDR3 length: 14 amino acids. The CDR3 region is CASSLGTGGRKQFF. DNA for the CDR3: TGTGCCAGCAGCTTGGGGACAGGGGGTAGAAAGCAGTTCTTC.

The rearrangement joins TRBV29-1 to TRBJ2-3; 11 bases align to TRBD2. The CDR3 is made up of 16 amino acids. CDR1 and CDR2 from the germline V gene are SQVTM and ANQGSEA. Trimming took 6 bases from V and 1 from J; bases not matched to a gene: 9. CDR3 bases: TGCAGCGTCCATTACGGACTAGCGGGCGGCACAGATACGCAGTATTTT. It encodes CSVHYGLAGGTDTQYF.

This chain links TRBV19 with TRBJ1-5; D uncertain. The CDR3 is made up of 15 amino acids. V was clipped by 3 bases and J by 5 bases, with 14 bases between them. Germline CDR1 reads LNHDA; CDR2 reads SQIVND (reference sequence). The CDR3 DNA is TGTGCCAGTAGTATTGCCAGGCAGGCCGATCAGCCCCAGCATTTT. Its translation is CASSIARQADQPQHF. The full variable domain, completed using reference TRBV19 and TRBJ1-5, is DGGITQSPKYLFRKEGQNVTLSCEQNLNHDAMYWYRQDPGQGLRLIYYSQIVNDFQKGDIAEGYSVSREKKESFPLTVTSAQKNPTAFYLCASSIARQADQPQHFGDGTRLSIL.